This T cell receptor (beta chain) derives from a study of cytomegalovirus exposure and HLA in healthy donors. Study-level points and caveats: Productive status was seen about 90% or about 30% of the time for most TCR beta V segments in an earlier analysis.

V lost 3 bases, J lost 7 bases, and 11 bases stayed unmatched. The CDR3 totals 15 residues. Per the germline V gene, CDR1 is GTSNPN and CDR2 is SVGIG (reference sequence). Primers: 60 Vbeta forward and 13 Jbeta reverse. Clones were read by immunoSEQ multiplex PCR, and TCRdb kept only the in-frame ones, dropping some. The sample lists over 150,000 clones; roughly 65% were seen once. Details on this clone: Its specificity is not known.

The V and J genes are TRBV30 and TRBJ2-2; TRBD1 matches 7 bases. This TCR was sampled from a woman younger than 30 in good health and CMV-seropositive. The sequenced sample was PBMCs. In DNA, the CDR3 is TGTGCCTGGAGCCAGGGGGTTGCACAAGGCGGGGAGCTGTTTTTT. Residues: CAWSQGVAQGGELFF.